The 9 T cell receptor beta chains below were found in one sample sequenced in a study of blood T cell repertoires in COVID-19. The data were produced by immunoSEQ multiplex PCR, yet TCRdb's version contains in-frame clones alone and is incomplete. The sample carries under 250,000 clones, around nine tenths recorded once. Sequencing was done on a sample of peripheral blood. These receptor sequences come from a man at least 80 years old with acute or convalescent COVID-19.

The rearrangement joins TRBV7-6 to TRBJ2-7; D is perhaps TRBD2 (5 bases). Trimming removed 1 base at V and 2 bases at J, with 12 bases between. CDR1 and CDR2 (germline): SGHVS, FNYEAQ. This CDR3 contains 15 residues. CDR3 nucleotides: TGTGCCAGCAGCTTAGGGAGCGGCCCAACCTACGAGCAGTACTTC. Translated, it gives CASSLGSGPTYEQYF.

The chain couples TRBV19 to TRBJ1-4; TRBD1 might be the D (6 bases). Trimming removed 3 bases at V and 12 bases at J, with 14 bases between. Per the germline V gene, CDR1 is LNHDA and CDR2 is SQIVND (reference sequence). The CDR3 runs to 13 residues. This chain's CDR3 is CASSISGQWELFF. The DNA of the CDR3 is TGTGCCAGTAGTATCTCAGGACAGTGGGAACTGTTTTTT.

This chain joins TRBV3-1 (or the pseudogene TRBV3-2) and TRBJ1-2; possibly TRBD1 for D (5 bases). Germline V gene sequence: CDR1 LGHDT, CDR2 YNNKEL (reference sequence). V lost 4 bases to trimming and J lost 8 bases, with 17 bases between them. The CDR3 totals 14 residues. The CDR3 loop is CASSPGQGLFGYTF. The CDR3 region has the DNA TGTGCCAGCAGCCCCGGTCAGGGTCTTTTCGGCTACACCTTC.

CDR3 in amino acids: CASSQAPGFYGYTF. DNA of the CDR3: TGTGCCAGCAGCCAAGCCCCAGGTTTCTATGGCTACACCTTC. This chain connects TRBV3-1 (or the pseudogene TRBV3-2) to TRBJ1-2; no clear D gene. The CDR3 is made up of 14 amino acids. Looked up from germline, CDR1 is LGHDT and CDR2 is YNNKEL (reference sequence). The V end lost 1 base, the J end lost 4 bases, and 10 bases lay between the germline ends.

The V call is TRBV29-1, the J call TRBJ1-2; 8 nucleotides agree with TRBD1. The V segment lost 7 bases and the J segment 6 bases; nucleotides outside the gene matches: 4. This CDR3 contains 11 residues. CDR1 is SQVTM, CDR2 ANQGSEA, per germline. The CDR3 protein is CSAPTGDGYTF. The DNA for the CDR3 is TGCAGCGCTCCGACAGGGGATGGCTACACCTTC.

This clone was seen more than once but under ten times. This chain connects TRBV29-1 to TRBJ2-3, with 10 bases matching TRBD1. CDR3 size: 16 residues. Germline V lookup: CDR1 SQVTM, CDR2 ANQGSEA. The V gene end was trimmed by 4 bases and the J gene end by 0 bases; junction bases not matched to a gene: 7. The CDR3 DNA follows: TGCAGCGTTGGGCCCGGGACAGGGGTCAGCACAGATACGCAGTATTTT. Its protein product is CSVGPGTGVSTDTQYF.

This clone was found once. This chain connects TRBV9 to TRBJ2-2, with 8 bases aligning to TRBD2. J was trimmed by 1 base and V by 0 bases; bases with no gene match: 5. Per the germline V gene, CDR1 is SGDLS and CDR2 is YYNGEE. The CDR3 covers 17 residues. The CDR3 sequence: CASSVEGSGGNTGELFF. In DNA, the CDR3 is TGTGCCAGCAGCGTAGAGGGGAGCGGGGGGAACACCGGGGAGCTGTTTTTT.

This clone was recorded a few times. This chain joins TRBV18 and TRBJ2-7; 11 bases match TRBD2. V was pared by 2 bases and J by 4 bases, with 1 base of the junction left unmatched. The germline CDR1 and CDR2 sequences are KGHSH and LQKENI. The CDR3 is 14 residues long. The CDR3, as DNA: TGTGCCAGCTCACCAGCTAGCGGGAGGTACGAGCAGTACTTC. Translation gives CASSPASGRYEQYF.

CDR3 loop: CASSSHPGDTGELFF. The DNA of the CDR3 is TGCGCCAGCAGCTCCCACCCGGGGGACACCGGGGAGCTGTTTTTT. This chain links TRBV4-1 with TRBJ2-2, with a tentative D call TRBD2 (6 bases). V was pared by 5 bases and J by 3 bases, with 13 bases between. Germline CDR1 reads MGHRA; CDR2 reads YSYEKL. The length of the CDR3 is 15 residues.